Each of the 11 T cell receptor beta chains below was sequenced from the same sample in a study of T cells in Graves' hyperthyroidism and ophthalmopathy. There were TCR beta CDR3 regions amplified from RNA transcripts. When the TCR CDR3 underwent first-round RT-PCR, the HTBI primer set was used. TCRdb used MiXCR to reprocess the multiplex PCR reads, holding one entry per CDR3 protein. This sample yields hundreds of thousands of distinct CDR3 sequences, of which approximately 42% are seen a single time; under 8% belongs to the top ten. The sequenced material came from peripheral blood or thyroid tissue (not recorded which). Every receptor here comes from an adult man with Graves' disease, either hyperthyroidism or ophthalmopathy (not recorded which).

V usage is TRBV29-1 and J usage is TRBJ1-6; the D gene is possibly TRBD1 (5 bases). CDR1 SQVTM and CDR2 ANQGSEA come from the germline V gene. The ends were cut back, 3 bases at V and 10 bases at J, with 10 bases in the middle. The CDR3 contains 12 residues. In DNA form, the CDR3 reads TGCAGCGTTGAGAACAGGAACTCACCCCTCCACTTT. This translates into CSVENRNSPLHF.

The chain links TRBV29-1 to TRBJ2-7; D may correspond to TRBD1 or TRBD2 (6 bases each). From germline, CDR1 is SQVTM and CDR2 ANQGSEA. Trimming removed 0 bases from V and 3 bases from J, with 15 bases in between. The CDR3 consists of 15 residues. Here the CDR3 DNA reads TGCAGCGTTGAAGACGGTATCGGGGGCTTCTACGAGCAGTACTTC. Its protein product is CSVEDGIGGFYEQYF.

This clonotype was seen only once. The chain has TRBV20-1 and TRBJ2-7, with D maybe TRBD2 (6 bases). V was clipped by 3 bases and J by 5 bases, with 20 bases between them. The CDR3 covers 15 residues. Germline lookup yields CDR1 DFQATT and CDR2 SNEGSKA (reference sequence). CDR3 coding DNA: TGCAGTGCTAGCAGTTGGGGCAGGAGGGACCACGAGCAGTACTTC. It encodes CSASSWGRRDHEQYF.

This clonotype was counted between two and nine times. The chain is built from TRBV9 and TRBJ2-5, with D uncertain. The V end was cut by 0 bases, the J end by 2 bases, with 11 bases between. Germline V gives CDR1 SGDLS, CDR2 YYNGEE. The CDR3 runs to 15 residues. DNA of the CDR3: TGTGCCAGCAGCGTAGCAGGAGACTTGCAAGAGACCCAGTACTTC. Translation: CASSVAGDLQETQYF. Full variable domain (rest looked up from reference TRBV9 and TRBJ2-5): DSGVTQTPKHLITATGQRVTLRCSPRSGDLSVYWYQQSLDQGLQFLIQYYNGEERAKGNILERFSAQQFPDLHSELNLSSLELGDSALYFCASSVAGDLQETQYFGPGTRLLVL.

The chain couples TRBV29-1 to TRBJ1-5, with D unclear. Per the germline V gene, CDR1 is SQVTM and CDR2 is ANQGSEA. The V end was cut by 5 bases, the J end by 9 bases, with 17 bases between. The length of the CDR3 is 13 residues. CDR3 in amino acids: CSVTRGGDGPQHF. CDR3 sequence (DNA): TGCAGCGTTACACGGGGTGGCGACGGGCCCCAGCATTTT.

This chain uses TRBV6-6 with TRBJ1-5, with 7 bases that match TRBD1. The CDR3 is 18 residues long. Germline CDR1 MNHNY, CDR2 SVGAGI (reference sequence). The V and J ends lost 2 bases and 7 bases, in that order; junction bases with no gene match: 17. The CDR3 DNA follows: TGTGCCAGCAGTTACCCCAAAGAAAGAACAGGGGTTGAGCAGCCCCAGCATTTT. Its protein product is CASSYPKERTGVEQPQHF.

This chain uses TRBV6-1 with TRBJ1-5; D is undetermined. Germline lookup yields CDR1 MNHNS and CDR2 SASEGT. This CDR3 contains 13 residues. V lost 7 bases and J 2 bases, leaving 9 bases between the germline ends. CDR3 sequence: CASTRHRNQPQHF. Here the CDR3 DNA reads TGTGCCAGCACCAGACACCGCAATCAGCCCCAGCATTTT.

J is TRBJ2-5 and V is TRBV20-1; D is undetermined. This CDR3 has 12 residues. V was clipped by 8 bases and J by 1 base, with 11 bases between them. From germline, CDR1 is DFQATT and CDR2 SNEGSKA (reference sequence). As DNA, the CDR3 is TGCAGTATAGAAGTACCCCAAGAGACCCAGTACTTC. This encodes CSIEVPQETQYF.

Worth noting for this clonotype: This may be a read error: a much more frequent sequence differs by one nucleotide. The CDR3 spells CRARDSGRLAGAEQYF. The DNA for the CDR3 is TGCCGTGCTAGAGATTCAGGCCGACTAGCGGGTGCCGAGCAGTACTTC. The gene calls are TRBV20-1 and TRBJ2-7; TRBD2 agrees at 10 bases. The CDR3 has 16 amino acids. Germline CDR1 is DFQATT and CDR2 is SNEGSKA (reference sequence).

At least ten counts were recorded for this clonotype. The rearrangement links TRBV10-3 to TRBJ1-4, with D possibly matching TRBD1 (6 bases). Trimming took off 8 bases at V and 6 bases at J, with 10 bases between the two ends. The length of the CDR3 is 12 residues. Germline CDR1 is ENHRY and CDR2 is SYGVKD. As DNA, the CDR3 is TGTGCCATCGGGGGCGTGGATGAAAAACTGTTTTTT. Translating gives CAIGGVDEKLFF.

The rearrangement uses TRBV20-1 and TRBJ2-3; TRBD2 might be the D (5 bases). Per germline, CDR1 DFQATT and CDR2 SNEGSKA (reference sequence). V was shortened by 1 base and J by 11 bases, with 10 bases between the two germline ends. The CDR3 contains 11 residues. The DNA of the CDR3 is TGCAGTGCTAGAGTCATGGGAGAGCAGTATTTT. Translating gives CSARVMGEQYF.